The rows below give T cell receptor beta chains drawn from one sample of a study of cytomegalovirus exposure and HLA in healthy donors. Only in-frame clones appear in the TCRdb table, and some are missing; sequencing was by immunoSEQ multiplex PCR. This sample has about 50,000 clones; over 80% occur once, and the top ten carry roughly 1.5%. The sequenced material came from PBMCs. These receptors all come from a man aged 25 to 40 in good health and CMV-seronegative. The CDR3 runs from the conserved cysteine through the conserved F or W. The listing skips clone size in some rows; elsewhere it reads once, few, many or a size class.

clone size: few
V gene: TRBV29-1
CDR3 protein: CSAKSSGANVLTF

clone size: NA
V gene: TRBV28
CDR3 protein: CASSTGAYEQYF

clone size: NA
V gene: TRBV27
CDR3 protein: CASSLQGPHEQYF

clone size: NA
V gene: TRBV18
CDR3 protein: CASSPGQGEGYGYTF

clone size: NA
V gene: TRBV2
CDR3 protein: CASSLSRRSTDTQYF

clone size: NA
V gene: TRBV6-1
CDR3 protein: CASSAYGTGAQETQYF

clone size: NA
V gene: TRBV7-6
CDR3 protein: CASSLALWASGRGHEQFF

clone size: NA
V gene: TRBV10-3
CDR3 protein: CAISEPSGLAGGDGQYF

clone size: NA
V gene: TRBV4-3
CDR3 protein: CASSRGTGGFYEQYF

clone size: NA
V gene: TRBV7-9
CDR3 protein: CASSLVSSVQETQYF

clone size: few
V gene: TRBV18
CDR3 protein: CASSPGDSAHGETQYF

clone size: NA
V gene: TRBV2
CDR3 protein: CASSESSSVDEQFF

clone size: NA
V gene: TRBV5-6
CDR3 protein: CASSSTYGASNQPQHF

clone size: NA
V gene: TRBV19
CDR3 protein: CASSPDRGRSTEAFF

clone size: few
V gene: TRBV30
CDR3 protein: CAWMDPRGPAGYGYTF

clone size: NA
V gene: TRBV7-9
CDR3 protein: CASSPGAGQALYEQYF

clone size: NA
V gene: TRBV15
CDR3 protein: CATSRTSGSQFF

clone size: NA
V gene: TRBV10-1
CDR3 protein: CASSEGRGRFEEQFF

clone size: NA
V gene: TRBV2
CDR3 protein: CASSDLAGDEQFF

clone size: NA
V gene: TRBV19
CDR3 protein: CASSPGHTTYEQYF

clone size: NA
V gene: TRBV5-4
CDR3 protein: CASSLGTGVASSEFF

clone size: NA
V gene: TRBV28
CDR3 protein: CASSFQGMSKGYTF

clone size: NA
V gene: TRBV11-3
CDR3 protein: CASSSQGASSYNEQFF

clone size: once
V gene: TRBV28
CDR3 protein: CASSSDATGRGYTF

clone size: NA
V gene: TRBV7-9
CDR3 protein: CATRASGTDTQYF

clone size: NA
V gene: TRBV2
CDR3 protein: CASSGQLATNEKLFF

clone size: NA
V gene: TRBV4-1
CDR3 protein: CASSPRTGGKNTEAFF

clone size: NA
V gene: TRBV6-1
CDR3 protein: CASSEVFGRASYNEQFF

clone size: NA
V gene: TRBV6-1
CDR3 protein: CASRAGGPIGELFF

clone size: NA
V gene: TRBV5-4
CDR3 protein: CASSPGLMNTEAFF

clone size: NA
V gene: TRBV18
CDR3 protein: CASSPAQRAGTEAFF

clone size: NA
V gene: TRBV5-6
CDR3 protein: CASSLRGRGTDTQYF

clone size: NA
V gene: TRBV19
CDR3 protein: CASTPLGGRAQNEQFF

clone size: NA
V gene: TRBV5-1
CDR3 protein: CASSLRDRDSSGANVLTF

clone size: NA
V gene: TRBV7-2
CDR3 protein: CASSLAGGLGEKLFF

clone size: NA
V gene: TRBV2
CDR3 protein: CASSGPRGLQTGGNTIYF

clone size: NA
V gene: TRBV7-2
CDR3 protein: CASSLVGPGQGYEQFF

clone size: NA
V gene: TRBV23-1
CDR3 protein: CASSRDRNNTEAFF

clone size: NA
V gene: TRBV28
CDR3 protein: CASSLGGQGAYYGYTF

clone size: NA
V gene: TRBV7-9
CDR3 protein: CASSLVLGWGTGAHEQYF

clone size: NA
V gene: TRBV11-2
CDR3 protein: CASSLNRVNTEAFF

clone size: NA
V gene: TRBV28
CDR3 protein: CASSLGGRDTKETEAFF

clone size: NA
V gene: TRBV7-2
CDR3 protein: CASSLVLRGATNEKLFF

clone size: NA
V gene: TRBV10-2
CDR3 protein: CASTPYRVPDYGQYF

clone size: few
V gene: TRBV11-2
CDR3 protein: CASSLGPPPYNEQFF

clone size: NA
V gene: TRBV28
CDR3 protein: CASRDPTGTGQGYTF